The 20 T cell receptor beta chains given below trace back to one sample, sequenced in a study of cytomegalovirus exposure and HLA in healthy donors. The assay was immunoSEQ multiplex PCR, and TCRdb's table has in-frame clones only and misses some. Of around 150,000 clones in the sample, roughly 91% were seen once. Source material: PBMCs. These receptors all come from a woman in her late teens or twenties in good health and CMV-seropositive.

The CDR3 spells CASSPLPRGGGELFF. Here the CDR3 DNA reads TGTGCCAGCAGCCCTCTTCCAAGAGGGGGCGGGGAGCTGTTTTTT. The chain links TRBV7-9 to TRBJ2-2; D might be TRBD1 (6 bases). The germline gives CDR1 SEHNR, CDR2 FQNEAQ (reference sequence). The CDR3 sequence is 15 residues long. Trimming cost V 5 bases and J 7 bases, with 17 bases left between them.

This chain uses TRBV18 with TRBJ2-1, with TRBD2 identical over 10 bases. Germline assignment: CDR1 KGHSH and CDR2 LQKENI. The CDR3 covers 15 residues. The trim removed 5 bases at V and 5 bases at J, leaving 6 bases unmatched. The CDR3 nucleotides read TGTGCCAGCTCAGCCGGGACTAGCGCCAACAATGAGCAGTTCTTC. Protein product: CASSAGTSANNEQFF.

This chain links TRBV2 with TRBJ2-5; 9 bases align to TRBD1. V lost 11 bases, J lost 4 bases, and 8 bases stayed unmatched. The CDR3 totals 13 residues. CDR1 is SNHLY and CDR2 is FYNNEI in the germline V gene. This CDR3 reads CAGRDRVRETQYF. The CDR3 DNA is TGTGCCGGCCGGGACAGGGTCCGAGAGACCCAGTACTTC.

V and J are TRBV28 and TRBJ1-2; 7 nucleotides agree with TRBD1. Germline-derived CDR1 and CDR2 are MDHEN and SYDVKM. The CDR3 is 13 residues long. V lost 3 bases, J lost 6 bases, and 4 bases stayed unmatched. The CDR3 region has the DNA TGTGCCAGCAGTTTCCGGACAGGAGATGGCTACACCTTC. Its translation: CASSFRTGDGYTF.

The chain combines TRBV7-3 with TRBJ1-1, with TRBD1 as a possible D gene (5 bases). V lost 4 bases to trimming and J lost 1 base, with 10 bases between them. CDR3 length equals 14 residues. Germline CDR1 is SGHTA and CDR2 is FQGTGA. The CDR3 DNA sequence: TGTGCCAGCAGCTCAGACGGACAGAACACTGAAGCTTTCTTT. This codes for CASSSDGQNTEAFF.

V usage is TRBV2 and J usage is TRBJ2-1; 12 nucleotides match TRBD2. Germline loops: CDR1 SNHLY, CDR2 FYNNEI. The V and J ends lost 6 bases and 10 bases, in that order; junction bases with no gene match: 13. This CDR3 spans 16 amino acids. CDR3 in amino acids: CASRLAGGSLAGEQFF. The DNA for the CDR3 is TGTGCCAGCAGGCTAGCGGGAGGGAGTCTCGCTGGGGAGCAGTTCTTC.

The chain uses TRBV4-1 and TRBJ1-2, with 10 bases matching TRBD1. Unmatched junction bases numbered 7, after V lost 5 bases and J lost 7 bases. CDR1 is MGHRA and CDR2 is YSYEKL in the germline V gene. The CDR3 covers 14 residues. In DNA, the CDR3 is TGCGCCAGCAGCGGCGGGACAGGGGAAAGTGGCTACACCTTC. Residues: CASSGGTGESGYTF.

The gene calls are TRBV2 and TRBJ2-3; D is perhaps TRBD2 (5 bases). Trimming removed 8 bases from V and 3 bases from J, with 18 bases in between. Germline-derived CDR1 and CDR2 are SNHLY and FYNNEI. This CDR3 has 15 residues. Here the CDR3 DNA reads TGTGCCAGCCCCCGTTCGAGGGAGCGGACAGATACGCAGTATTTT. Encoded protein: CASPRSRERTDTQYF.

This clone was observed once. This rearrangement joins TRBV11-3 to TRBJ1-2; D is ambiguous. The germline CDR1 and CDR2 sequences are SGHNT and YENEEA. V was cut by 5 bases and J by 7 bases, with 14 bases left in between. This CDR3 spans 13 amino acids. CDR3: CASSPARASGYTF. CDR3 coding DNA: TGTGCCAGCAGCCCGGCGAGGGCTAGTGGCTACACCTTC.

This clone showed up just a few times. The chain joins TRBV6-1 to TRBJ1-4; 7 positions agree with TRBD1. After removal of 0 bases from V and 0 bases from J, the junction contained 7 bases not matched to a gene. The germline V gene encodes CDR1 MNHNS and CDR2 SASEGT. This CDR3 comprises 18 residues. DNA of the CDR3: TGTGCCAGCAGTGAAGCCGGGGACAGCTCTGCAACTAATGAAAAACTGTTTTTT. Its protein is CASSEAGDSSATNEKLFF.

The chain couples TRBV29-1 to TRBJ1-1, with 7 bases identical to TRBD1. The CDR3 runs 11 residues. In germline, CDR1 is SQVTM, CDR2 ANQGSEA. In DNA form, the CDR3 reads TGCAGTAAAGACAGGGTCACTGAAGCTTTCTTT. Translating it yields CSKDRVTEAFF. Variable domain in full (rest from reference TRBV29-1 and TRBJ1-1): SAVISQKPSRDICQRGTSLTIQCQVDSQVTMMFWYRQQPGQSLTLIATANQGSEATYESGFVIDKFPISRPNLTFSTLTVSNMSPEDSSIYLCSKDRVTEAFFGQGTRLTVV.

The chain couples TRBV6-1 to TRBJ1-5, with D possibly matching TRBD1 (5 bases). Looked up from germline, CDR1 is MNHNS and CDR2 is SASEGT. There are 13 residues in the CDR3. V lost 10 bases and J lost 5, with 15 bases in between. The CDR3 spells CATGRGGHQPQHF. The DNA for the CDR3 is TGTGCCACAGGGCGGGGAGGGCATCAGCCCCAGCATTTT.

This clone was observed once. The V and J genes are TRBV11-3 and TRBJ2-1; TRBD2 is a possible D gene (5 bases). This CDR3 has 15 amino acids. The V end lost 2 bases, the J end lost 7 bases, and 15 bases lay between the germline ends. Germline CDR1 and CDR2: SGHNT and YENEEA. As DNA, the CDR3 is TGTGCCAGCAGCTTAAGTAGAGGGTCTTCGAATGAGCAGTTCTTC. Translating it yields CASSLSRGSSNEQFF.

DNA for the CDR3: TGTGCCAGCCAAGACAGGGTCGGGAACACCGGGGAGCTGTTTTTT. Amino acid sequence: CASQDRVGNTGELFF. This chain uses TRBV18 with TRBJ2-2; 7 nucleotides align to TRBD1. Losses at the gene ends were 8 bases for V and 1 base for J; bases not matched to a gene: 7. CDR1 is KGHSH, CDR2 LQKENI, per germline. The CDR3 covers 15 residues.

In DNA form, the CDR3 reads TGTGCCTGGACCTTATCGGGGGGCGGGAAAGAGACCCAGTACTTC. Its translation: CAWTLSGGGKETQYF. The chain has TRBV30 and TRBJ2-5; TRBD2 might be the D (7 bases). Trimming removed 4 bases from V and 3 bases from J, with 18 bases in between. Germline lookup yields CDR1 GTSNPN and CDR2 SVGIG (reference sequence). This CDR3 region has 15 residues.

This chain links TRBV11-3 with TRBJ2-3; TRBD2 matches at 8 bases. The CDR3 runs to 14 residues. V shed 2 bases, J shed 3 bases, and the junction held 1 base outside the gene matches. The germline V gene encodes CDR1 SGHNT and CDR2 YENEEA. The CDR3 sequence: CASSLRGGTDTQYF. DNA of the CDR3: TGTGCCAGCAGCTTACGGGGGGGGACAGATACGCAGTATTTT. Based on the CDR3 plus reference TRBV11-3 and TRBJ2-3, the full variable domain is EAGVVQSPRYKIIEKKQPVAFWCNPISGHNTLYWYLQNLGQGPELLIRYENEEAVDDSQLPKDRFSAERLKGVDSTLKIQPAELGDSAVYLCASSLRGGTDTQYFGPGTRLTVL.

This chain connects TRBV5-6 to TRBJ1-1; D gene uncertain. The CDR3 is made up of 13 amino acids. Between the trimmed V and J ends, which lost 4 bases and 2 bases, there was a span of 9 bases. CDR1 and CDR2 (germline): SGHDT, YYEEEE. CDR3 residues: CASSPGSNTEAFF. CDR3 DNA sequence: TGTGCCAGCAGCCCAGGATCTAACACTGAAGCTTTCTTT.

This clone turned up a few times. The chain employs TRBV10-3 and TRBJ2-2; D is undetermined. The CDR3 consists of 13 residues. CDR1 is ENHRY and CDR2 is SYGVKD in the germline V gene. The V gene lost 7 bases and the J gene lost 0 bases, with 6 bases spanning the gap. The chain's CDR3 is CAINPTNTGELFF. CDR3 DNA: TGTGCCATCAATCCAACGAACACCGGGGAGCTGTTTTTT.

The V call is TRBV19, the J call TRBJ2-7; 10 positions match TRBD2. Germline V lookup: CDR1 LNHDA, CDR2 SQIVND (reference sequence). With 0 bases clipped from V and 3 bases from J, the junction kept 8 bases outside the gene matches. This CDR3 is 17 amino acids long. CDR3 protein: CASSIEPGTSDIYEQYF. The CDR3, as DNA: TGTGCCAGTAGTATAGAGCCCGGGACTAGCGACATCTACGAGCAGTACTTC.

The table lists this clone with a few counts. V and J are TRBV2 and TRBJ1-2, with 8 nucleotides matching TRBD1. CDR3 size: 15 residues. Germline loops: CDR1 SNHLY, CDR2 FYNNEI. Trimming cost V 6 bases and J 6 bases; bases outside gene matches: 12. CDR3 nucleotide sequence: TGTGCCAGCAGCGGGGCAGTAACAGGGGGAGATGGCTACACCTTC. As protein: CASSGAVTGGDGYTF.